One and the same sample provided the 29 T cell receptor beta chains below, sequenced in a study of neurological immune-mediated disorders. MiXCR, run by TCRdb on the 5' RACE reads, gives a single entry per CDR3 protein. The sample gives 95,000 to 150,000 distinct CDR3 sequences, roughly 3.2% of which show up once; 1% to 1.5% is in the top ten. Material: PBMCs. The receptors shown here come from a woman in her twenties or thirties with multiple sclerosis.

This clonotype occurred a few times. The V gene is TRBV4-1, the J gene TRBJ1-6; D remains unclear. The CDR3 has 15 residues. Trimming shortened V by 1 base and J by 5 bases, and 9 bases separated the two germline ends. Germline CDR1 and CDR2: MGHRA and YSYEKL. CDR3 in amino acids: CASSQVGPNNSPLHF. The CDR3 region has the DNA TGCGCCAGCAGCCAAGTTGGGCCGAATAATTCACCCCTCCACTTT.

This clonotype was found a few times. Being one base from a much bigger clone, this may be a read error. The V gene is TRBV20-1, the J gene TRBJ1-5, with D perhaps TRBD1 (5 bases). CDR1 is DFQATT and CDR2 is SNEGSKA in the germline V gene (reference sequence). This CDR3 comprises 13 residues. The DNA for the CDR3 is TGCAGTGCTAGACTCGGGGCTAATCAGCCCCAGAATTTT. Its protein is CSARLGANQPQNF.

The sample holds a few counts of this clonotype. The rearrangement joins TRBV7-6 to TRBJ1-4; D is unclear. Trimming removed 3 bases from V and 7 bases from J, with 9 bases in between. The CDR3 contains 13 residues. From germline, CDR1 is SGHVS and CDR2 FNYEAQ. The CDR3 DNA reads as TGTGCCAGCAGCTTCGGGGTTAGTGAAAAACTGTTTTTT. Protein product: CASSFGVSEKLFF. Looking up the rest from reference TRBV7-6 and TRBJ1-4 gives the full variable domain: GAGVSQSPRYKVTKRGQDVALRCDPISGHVSLYWYRQALGQGPEFLTYFNYEAQQDKSGLPNDRFSAERPEGSISTLTIQRTEQRDSAMYRCASSFGVSEKLFFGSGTQLSVL.

This clonotype was counted ten times or more. The chain combines TRBV29-1 with TRBJ1-1; D gene uncertain. V gave up 4 bases and J gave up 8 bases, with 8 bases separating them. Germline CDR1 reads SQVTM; CDR2 reads ANQGSEA. This CDR3 has 10 amino acids. The CDR3 here is CSVVIVEAFF. DNA for the CDR3: TGCAGCGTTGTTATTGTGGAAGCTTTCTTT. Filled out from reference TRBV29-1 and TRBJ1-1, the complete variable domain reads SAVISQKPSRDICQRGTSLTIQCQVDSQVTMMFWYRQQPGQSLTLIATANQGSEATYESGFVIDKFPISRPNLTFSTLTVSNMSPEDSSIYLCSVVIVEAFFGQGTRLTVV.

This clonotype was seen only a few times. The chain recombines TRBV7-2 with TRBJ2-7, with unresolved D. CDR1 and CDR2 from the germline V gene are SGHTA and FQGNSA. The CDR3 is 13 amino acids. V lost 3 bases and J 7 bases, leaving 13 bases between the germline ends. In DNA form, the CDR3 reads TGTGCCAGCAGCTTTGGCAGCCTTTATGAGCAGTACTTC. Translation: CASSFGSLYEQYF.

This clonotype was detected many times. This chain joins TRBV7-2 and TRBJ2-5; D is unclear. Trimming left V 1 base short and J 5 bases short, with 11 bases between. Germline V gives CDR1 SGHTA, CDR2 FQGNSA. The length of the CDR3 is 14 residues. The CDR3 nucleotides are TGTGCCAGCAGCTTAGATCCGGGCCGGGAGACCCAGTACTTC. This translates into CASSLDPGRETQYF.

In its sample, this clonotype was seen many times. V gene TRBV9 combines with J gene TRBJ1-2, with 9 bases identical to TRBD1. The length of the CDR3 is 16 residues. Germline V gives CDR1 SGDLS, CDR2 YYNGEE. V trimming: 4 bases; J trimming: 8 bases; junction bases outside the gene matches: 15. CDR3: CASSLSRDRETHGYTF. The CDR3 coding sequence is TGTGCCAGCAGCCTAAGCCGGGACAGGGAAACTCACGGCTACACCTTC. Looking up the rest from reference TRBV9 and TRBJ1-2 gives the full variable domain: DSGVTQTPKHLITATGQRVTLRCSPRSGDLSVYWYQQSLDQGLQFLIQYYNGEERAKGNILERFSAQQFPDLHSELNLSSLELGDSALYFCASSLSRDRETHGYTFGSGTRLTVV.

The sample holds many counts of this clonotype. The chain joins TRBV6-5 to TRBJ1-1; perhaps TRBD1 as D (6 bases). Trimming left V 7 bases short and J 1 base short, with 22 bases between. The CDR3 covers 17 residues. Germline V lookup: CDR1 MNHEY, CDR2 SVGAGI. The DNA of the CDR3 is TGTGCCAGCACCCCCATTTGGTCCCGGGACACGAACACTGAAGCTTTCTTT. Its protein is CASTPIWSRDTNTEAFF.

This clonotype was seen only once. A read error may account for a junction end that differs from germline. This chain links TRBV27 with TRBJ2-2; D gene uncertain. Germline values: CDR1 MNHEY, CDR2 SMNVEV (reference sequence). This CDR3 region has 12 residues. The CDR3 protein is CDSSRHTGELFF. Written as DNA, the CDR3 is TGTGACAGCTCCAGACACACCGGGGAGCTGTTTTTT.

This clonotype was seen repeatedly, ten times or more. The CDR3 spells CASTGLSGYTEAFF. CDR3 nucleotide sequence: TGTGCCAGCACGGGCCTTTCAGGCTACACTGAAGCTTTCTTT. This chain links TRBV5-5 with TRBJ1-1; no reliable D call. V was clipped by 6 bases and J by 3 bases, with 15 bases between them. This CDR3 is 14 amino acids long. From germline, CDR1 is SGHKS and CDR2 YYEKEE (reference sequence).

This clonotype was found many times. The chain joins TRBV12-3 or TRBV12-4 to TRBJ1-3; 7 nucleotides agree with TRBD1. The CDR3 covers 13 residues. The junction had 0 bases not matched to a gene; V was cut back by 6 bases and J by 1 base. The CDR3 bases are TGTGCCAGCAGGACAGGGTCTGGAAACACCATATATTTT. Amino acids: CASRTGSGNTIYF.

This clonotype was observed many times. This chain connects TRBV27 to TRBJ2-3; 8 bases align to TRBD2. V trimming: 5 bases; J trimming: 2 bases; junction bases outside the gene matches: 3. Germline V CDR1 and CDR2: MNHEY, SMNVEV (reference sequence). This CDR3 comprises 14 residues. CDR3 sequence (DNA): TGTGCCAGCAGTGGACTAGCCTACACAGATACGCAGTATTTT. This translates into CASSGLAYTDTQYF.

As to this clonotype: Just one base apart from a much larger clone, this may be a read error. The rearrangement uses TRBV9 and TRBJ1-1; D ambiguous. Germline V gene lookup returns CDR1 SGDLS and CDR2 YYNGEE. The CDR3 covers 15 residues. The CDR3 sequence: CANSALALGNTEAFF. As DNA, the CDR3 is TGTGCCAACAGCGCCCTGGCGCTAGGGAACACTGAAGCTTTCTTT.

This clonotype was counted at least ten times. CDR3 nucleotide sequence: TGTGCCAGCAGTTCAACACAAAGCAATCAGCCCCAGCATTTT. Protein sequence: CASSSTQSNQPQHF. V usage is TRBV12-3 or TRBV12-4 and J usage is TRBJ1-5; D is uncertain. V lost 4 bases, J lost 1 base, and 8 bases lay in between. The CDR3 loop spans 14 amino acids.

The chain has TRBV5-1 and TRBJ2-1; TRBD2 aligns across 10 bases. Germline V gene sequence: CDR1 SGHRS, CDR2 YFSETQ. With 3 bases clipped from V and 6 bases from J, the junction kept 6 bases outside the gene matches. The CDR3 has 15 amino acids. The CDR3 DNA follows: TGCGCCAGCAGCTGGAAAGCGGGAGGGGGCAATGAGCAGTTCTTC. Its translation is CASSWKAGGGNEQFF.

The table lists this clonotype with many counts. J is TRBJ1-1 and V is TRBV7-9; TRBD1 aligns across 9 bases. The CDR3 is 14 residues long. V lost 5 bases, J lost 5 bases, and 6 bases stayed unmatched. Looked up from germline, CDR1 is SEHNR and CDR2 is FQNEAQ (reference sequence). The CDR3 is CASSTGGAGTEAFF. CDR3 nucleotides: TGTGCCAGCAGCACAGGGGGCGCGGGGACTGAAGCTTTCTTT.

Ten or more counts support this clonotype. This chain connects TRBV7-2 to TRBJ2-1; D assignment may be TRBD1 or TRBD2 (5 bases each). Germline CDR1 reads SGHTA; CDR2 reads FQGNSA. V lost 5 bases and J lost 6, with 20 bases in between. The CDR3 totals 16 residues. DNA for the CDR3: TGTGCCAGCAGCGCCCGAGCGGTAGGGGTAGGCAATGAGCAGTTCTTC. It codes for CASSARAVGVGNEQFF.

This clonotype was recorded at least ten times. V gene TRBV6-1 combines with J gene TRBJ1-5; no clear D gene. V was shortened by 6 bases and J by 4 bases, with 19 bases between the two germline ends. Per the germline V gene, CDR1 is MNHNS and CDR2 is SASEGT. This CDR3 region has 16 residues. The DNA for the CDR3 is TGTGCCAGCAGCCTGGAAAAGGGAGTGCGAAATCAGCCCCAGCATTTT. This encodes CASSLEKGVRNQPQHF.

This clonotype was seen at least ten times. The CDR3 loop is CASSRTTFQETQYF. The DNA of the CDR3 is TGTGCCAGCAGCCGCACCACTTTTCAAGAGACCCAGTACTTC. This chain joins TRBV7-2 and TRBJ2-5; D is ambiguous. V lost 5 bases, J lost 2 bases, and 12 bases lay in between. This CDR3 has 14 residues. CDR1 and CDR2 (germline): SGHTA, FQGNSA.

Concerning this clonotype itself: A much larger clone differs from this one at a single base, so this may be a read error. The rearrangement links TRBV20-1 to TRBJ1-6, with 7 bases lining up with TRBD1. This CDR3 comprises 13 residues. Germline CDR1 reads DFQATT; CDR2 reads SNEGSKA (reference sequence). CDR3 nucleotides: TGCAGTGCGTTGGGACAGATCAATTCACCCATCCACTTT. This sequence encodes CSALGQINSPIHF.

This clonotype was found many times. The chain joins TRBV6-6 to TRBJ2-3; 11 bases match TRBD2. Germline CDR1 MNHNY, CDR2 SVGAGI (reference sequence). This CDR3 has 17 amino acids. The V segment lost 5 bases and the J segment 2 bases; nucleotides outside the gene matches: 9. CDR3 region: CASSPNPTSGDTDTQYF. The CDR3 nucleotides are TGTGCCAGCAGTCCGAACCCGACTAGCGGGGACACAGATACGCAGTATTTT.

This clonotype has a count of ten or more. The chain combines TRBV6-5 with TRBJ2-7; D possibly corresponds to TRBD2 (6 bases). There are 16 residues in the CDR3. Germline V gene lookup returns CDR1 MNHEY and CDR2 SVGAGI. Trimming took 2 bases from V and 4 from J, leaving 18 bases between them. CDR3 protein: CASSYHDKGGGYEQYF. The CDR3 nucleotides are TGTGCCAGCAGTTACCATGACAAGGGTGGGGGGTACGAGCAGTACTTC.

Worth noting for this clonotype: A clone one base away is much larger, so this may be a read error. The rearrangement links TRBV27 to TRBJ2-5, with D possibly matching TRBD1 (8 bases). The CDR3 has 16 amino acids. V lost 5 bases and J lost 4, with 20 bases in between. Germline V gene lookup returns CDR1 MNHEY and CDR2 SMNVEV (reference sequence). CDR3 nucleotide sequence: TGTGCCAGCAGTCGTACCCTACAGGGGGAGGGAGAGACCCAGTACTTC. It translates to CASSRTLQGEGETQYF.

In its sample, this clonotype was seen many times. This rearrangement joins TRBV2 to TRBJ1-5, with 7 nucleotides matching TRBD1. This CDR3 spans 13 amino acids. After removal of 6 bases from V and 3 bases from J, the junction contained 2 bases not matched to a gene. Germline assignment: CDR1 SNHLY and CDR2 FYNNEI. This CDR3 is CASRDRDNQPQHF. In DNA form, the CDR3 reads TGTGCCAGCAGAGACAGGGACAATCAGCCCCAGCATTTT.

This clonotype was found many times. The V gene is TRBV7-6, the J gene TRBJ2-5, with D uncertain. Germline CDR1 SGHVS, CDR2 FNYEAQ. The CDR3 length is 14 residues. Trimming pared 3 bases from V and 2 bases from J, leaving 10 bases between. CDR3 coding DNA: TGTGCCAGCAGCTTTTTGTATGGACAAGAGACCCAGTACTTC. Amino acids: CASSFLYGQETQYF.

The sample holds many counts of this clonotype. The chain links TRBV12-3 or TRBV12-4 to TRBJ1-1, with D maybe TRBD1 (5 bases). The CDR3 consists of 14 residues. Deletions cut 2 bases from V and 4 bases from J, with 11 bases between. CDR3 DNA sequence: TGTGCCAGCAGTTTAACCGGGGGGAGCACTGAAGCTTTCTTT. Amino acids: CASSLTGGSTEAFF.

This clonotype was detected a few times. This clone may be a read error of a much larger clone one base away. The genes are TRBV20-1 and TRBJ2-7; D might be TRBD1 or TRBD2, each matching 5 bases. The V gene's germline CDR1 is DFQATT and CDR2 SNEGSKA (reference sequence). The CDR3 is 14 residues long. V was pared by 3 bases and J by 7 bases, with 19 bases between. CDR3 protein: CSASRDERRQEQYF. CDR3 coding DNA: TGCAGTGCTAGCCGGGACGAGAGGCGCCAAGAGCAGTACTTC.

The genes are TRBV20-1 and TRBJ2-1, with TRBD2 matching over 9 bases. Germline V CDR1 and CDR2: DFQATT, SNEGSKA (reference sequence). V lost 2 bases to trimming and J lost 8 bases; unmatched junction nucleotides: 7. This CDR3 has 14 amino acids. CDR3 in amino acids: CSARLPSGIYEQFF. CDR3 DNA sequence: TGCAGTGCTAGACTACCTAGCGGGATTTATGAGCAGTTCTTC.

This clonotype was detected ten times or more. The chain combines TRBV5-1 with TRBJ1-4; D ambiguous. CDR1 is SGHRS, CDR2 YFSETQ, per germline. The CDR3 has 16 residues. The V end was cut by 0 bases, the J end by 4 bases, with 13 bases between. CDR3 coding DNA: TGCGCCAGCAGCTTGGCCGGGCCCAACGTTAATGAAAAACTGTTTTTT. Protein: CASSLAGPNVNEKLFF. Supplemented by reference TRBV5-1 and TRBJ1-4, the full variable domain reads KAGVTQTPRYLIKTRGQQVTLSCSPISGHRSVSWYQQTPGQGLQFLFEYFSETQRNKGNFPGRFSGRQFSNSRSEMNVSTLELGDSALYLCASSLAGPNVNEKLFFGSGTQLSVL.